Listed below are T cell receptor beta chains from one sample, sequenced in a study of shared clonotypes between healthy human individuals. Sequencing used immunoSEQ multiplex PCR; TCRdb keeps in-frame clones, though not all of them. This table holds about 2.4 million clones, 80% to 95% found once. Sequencing was carried out using naive CD4+ T cells from PBMCs. These receptors were collected from a man between 18 and 29 years old in good health. Some clones in this sample may be carry-over from other donors' samples. Each CDR3 is given with its conserved first and last residue. The D gene is left open where the match is weak. Some rows mark clone size as missing; the rest say once, few, many or name a class of expanded clone.

size: NA; V: TRBV20-1; J: TRBJ2-7; D: TRBD2; CDR3: CGGRTPYEQYF; DNA: TGCGGCGGGAGGACACCATACGAGCAGTACTTC
size: NA; V: TRBV7-3; J: TRBJ2-2; D: NA; CDR3: CASSLRRRGQGELFF; DNA: TGTGCCAGCAGCTTACGTAGGAGGGGGCAAGGGGAGCTGTTTTTT
size: NA; V: TRBV11-2; J: TRBJ2-1; D: NA; CDR3: CASSLVADRLVF; DNA: TGTGCCAGCAGCTTAGTGGCAGATCGATTGGTCTTC
size: NA; V: TRBV5-6; J: TRBJ1-1; D: NA; CDR3: CASSFQQGTEAFF; DNA: TGTGCCAGCAGCTTCCAGCAGGGCACTGAAGCTTTCTTT
size: NA; V: TRBV27; J: TRBJ2-1; D: NA; CDR3: CASSLSGRVDYNEQFF; DNA: TGTGCCAGCAGTTTATCGGGGCGGGTCGATTACAATGAGCAGTTCTTC
size: NA; V: TRBV6-1; J: TRBJ2-7; D: NA; CDR3: CASSGSRGDEQYF; DNA: TGTGCCAGCTCGGGTAGTCGGGGAGACGAGCAGTACTTC
size: NA; V: TRBV6-5; J: TRBJ2-7; D: TRBD2; CDR3: CATGGNRYEQYF; DNA: TGTGCCACCGGGGGGAATCGGTACGAGCAGTACTTC
size: NA; V: TRBV7-9; J: TRBJ2-3; D: NA; CDR3: CASSLRLPGTDTQYF; DNA: TGTGCCAGCAGCCTCAGACTCCCGGGGACAGATACGCAGTATTTT
size: NA; V: TRBV14; J: TRBJ2-1; D: NA; CDR3: CASSQDWRDHIF; DNA: TGTGCCAGCAGCCAAGATTGGCGGGACCATATCTTC
size: NA; V: TRBV28; J: TRBJ2-7; D: TRBD1; CDR3: CASSLLLTGVGEQYF; DNA: TGTGCCAGCAGTTTACTACTGACAGGGGTGGGCGAGCAGTACTTC
size: once; V: TRBV5-4; J: TRBJ2-5; D: NA; CDR3: CASSLSGRETQYF; DNA: TGTGCCAGCAGCTTATCTGGTAGGGAGACCCAGTACTTC
size: NA; V: TRBV27; J: TRBJ2-1; D: NA; CDR3: CASEGPPYNEQFF; DNA: TGTGCCAGCGAGGGACCCCCTTACAATGAGCAGTTCTTC
size: NA; V: TRBV30; J: TRBJ2-5; D: TRBD1; CDR3: CAWSVRRGLETQYF; DNA: TGTGCCTGGAGTGTCCGTAGGGGGCTAGAGACCCAGTACTTC
size: few; V: TRBV2; J: TRBJ1-1; D: NA; CDR3: CASSDEGMDTEAFF; DNA: TGTGCCAGCAGTGATGAGGGGATGGACACTGAAGCTTTCTTT
size: NA; V: TRBV7-9; J: TRBJ1-2; D: TRBD1; CDR3: CASSSQGTYGYTF; DNA: TGTGCCAGCAGCTCACAGGGGACTTATGGCTACACCTTC
size: NA; V: TRBV4-1; J: TRBJ2-7; D: NA; CDR3: CASSLGTVVSYEQYF; DNA: TGCGCCAGCAGCCTGGGGACGGTCGTCTCCTACGAGCAGTACTTC
size: NA; V: TRBV27; J: TRBJ1-4; D: TRBD1; CDR3: CASKRAGRGDRANEKLFF; DNA: TGTGCCAGCAAACGAGCCGGCAGGGGGGATCGGGCTAATGAAAAACTGTTTTTT
size: NA; V: TRBV5-6; J: TRBJ2-3; D: NA; CDR3: CASSSTRQDVTDTQYF; DNA: TGTGCCAGCAGCTCGACCCGACAGGATGTTACAGATACGCAGTATTTT